The 32 T cell receptor beta chains below were found in one sample sequenced in a study of T-cell reconstitution after alpha-beta-depleted transplantation in children. Preparation of the TCRbeta library was carried out with unique molecular identifiers. Each CDR3 protein gets one entry after TCRdb re-called the PCR reads with MiXCR. Of 700,000 to 950,000 distinct CDR3 sequences detected, roughly 16% appear once; the ten largest clones hold approximately 5%. This specimen consisted of PBMCs, mostly from graft donor cells, obtained 360 days after TCRalphabeta/CD19-depleted stem cell transplant. These receptors originate from a male patient between 5 and 17 years old who had a stem cell transplant for acute lymphoblastic leukemia, so the T cells may come from the graft donor.

This sequence joins TRBV5-1 and TRBJ2-7, with 11 bases fitting TRBD2. The CDR3 runs to 14 residues. Per the germline V gene, CDR1 is SGHRS and CDR2 is YFSETQ. V lost 1 base, J lost 7 bases, and 4 bases stayed unmatched. CDR3 nucleotides: TGCGCCAGCAGCTTGTTCCGACTAGCGGGGGAGCAGTACTTC. It specifies CASSLFRLAGEQYF.

This sequence joins TRBV20-1 and TRBJ2-3; D ambiguous. V dropped 3 bases and J dropped 4 bases, with 5 bases sitting between them. The CDR3 is made up of 11 amino acids. Germline V CDR1 and CDR2: DFQATT, SNEGSKA (reference sequence). CDR3 sequence: CSARVSDTQYF. The CDR3 DNA follows: TGCAGTGCTAGGGTCTCAGATACGCAGTATTTT.

V usage is TRBV27 and J usage is TRBJ2-7; 14 bases are shared with TRBD2. With V trimmed by 1 base and J by 3 bases, 2 bases remained unmatched. Germline V gives CDR1 MNHEY, CDR2 SMNVEV (reference sequence). There are 16 residues in the CDR3. The CDR3 here is CASSLWGLAGDYEQYF. As DNA, the CDR3 is TGTGCCAGCAGTTTATGGGGACTAGCGGGAGACTACGAGCAGTACTTC.

This sequence joins TRBV29-1 and TRBJ2-5; D not certain. Germline V gene data show CDR1 as SQVTM and CDR2 as ANQGSEA. The CDR3 contains 14 residues. Between the trimmed V and J ends, which lost 0 bases and 1 base, there was a span of 9 bases. CDR3 DNA sequence: TGCAGCGTTGAAGATAGTACGGTCCAAGAGACCCAGTACTTC. Encoded protein: CSVEDSTVQETQYF.

At least ten counts were recorded for this clonotype. The J gene is TRBJ2-7, the V gene TRBV6-1; D is uncertain. The CDR3 is 14 amino acids. The germline V and J ends were trimmed by 7 bases and 5 bases, with 18 bases remaining between them. The V gene's germline CDR1 is MNHNS and CDR2 SASEGT. Here the CDR3 reads CASTQVQEAHEQYF. The CDR3 DNA reads as TGTGCCAGCACCCAAGTGCAAGAGGCCCACGAGCAGTACTTC.

The V call is TRBV7-9, the J call TRBJ2-7; the match to TRBD2 covers 13 bases. CDR3 length: 17 residues. Germline assignment: CDR1 SEHNR and CDR2 FQNEAQ (reference sequence). The V gene end was trimmed by 5 bases and the J gene end by 4 bases; junction bases not matched to a gene: 11. The DNA of the CDR3 is TGTGCCAGCAGCGCCGGACTAGCGGGAGATAAGGAATACGAGCAGTACTTC. Translated: CASSAGLAGDKEYEQYF.

This clonotype was seen a handful of times. The chain recombines TRBV15 with TRBJ1-4; TRBD1 matches 7 bases. The CDR3 contains 12 residues. Germline trimming cut 5 bases from V and 8 bases from J; bases unmatched to any gene: 2. CDR1 is LNHNV and CDR2 is YYDKDF in the germline V gene (reference sequence). CDR3 nucleotides: TGTGCCACCAGCGGGGACAGCGAAAAACTGTTTTTT. Its protein is CATSGDSEKLFF. Drawing the rest from reference TRBV15 and TRBJ1-4, the complete variable domain is DAMVIQNPRYQVTQFGKPVTLSCSQTLNHNVMYWYQQKSSQAPKLLFHYYDKDFNNEADTPDNFQSRRPNTSFCFLDIRSPGLGDTAMYLCATSGDSEKLFFGSGTQLSVL.

The rearrangement joins TRBV9 to TRBJ2-7, with TRBD2 as a possible D gene (5 bases). Germline V CDR1 and CDR2: SGDLS, YYNGEE. The CDR3 spans 15 residues. V shed 0 bases and J shed 1 base, with 11 bases lying between them. The chain's CDR3 is CASSVEGAPSYEQYF. The CDR3 DNA reads TGTGCCAGCAGCGTAGAGGGAGCTCCTTCCTACGAGCAGTACTTC.

At least ten counts were recorded for this clonotype. The chain links TRBV7-9 to TRBJ1-2; no firm D call. Trimming shortened V by 5 bases and J by 0 bases, and 7 bases separated the two germline ends. This CDR3 region has 13 residues. Germline values: CDR1 SEHNR, CDR2 FQNEAQ (reference sequence). In nucleotides, the CDR3 is TGTGCCAGCAGCATACAGACTAACTATGGCTACACCTTC. Residues: CASSIQTNYGYTF.

This clonotype has a count of ten or more. The CDR3 loop reads CASSLNWLEQYF. The CDR3 region has the DNA TGTGCCAGCAGTTTAAATTGGCTCGAGCAGTACTTC. V usage is TRBV28 and J usage is TRBJ2-7, with no clear D. V was cut by 2 bases and J by 6 bases, with 8 bases left in between. CDR1 is MDHEN and CDR2 is SYDVKM in the germline V gene. The CDR3 runs to 12 residues.

This clonotype was found a few times. The chain is built from TRBV7-6 and TRBJ2-7, with 8 positions matching TRBD1. This CDR3 is 15 amino acids long. Germline V CDR1 and CDR2: SGHVS, FNYEAQ. The V and J ends lost 5 bases and 3 bases, in that order; junction bases with no gene match: 9. CDR3 loop: CASSPYGTGIYEQYF. The CDR3 bases are TGTGCCAGCAGCCCCTACGGGACAGGAATCTACGAGCAGTACTTC.

The gene calls are TRBV20-1 and TRBJ2-7, with 7 nucleotides matching TRBD2. The length of the CDR3 is 16 residues. Trimming removed 2 bases from V and 2 bases from J; junction bases left unmatched: 12. The germline V gene encodes CDR1 DFQATT and CDR2 SNEGSKA (reference sequence). The CDR3 sequence: CSARSKKAGVPYEQYF. The CDR3 DNA is TGCAGTGCTAGATCCAAGAAGGCGGGAGTACCCTACGAGCAGTACTTC.

The J gene is TRBJ2-1, the V gene TRBV11-2; TRBD1 agrees at 8 bases. Germline V gene data show CDR1 as SGHAT and CDR2 as FQNNGV. V gave up 3 bases and J gave up 7 bases; unmatched junction bases: 5. CDR3 length: 14 residues. Written as DNA, the CDR3 is TGTGCCAGCAGCTTGATATACAGGGGGAATGAGCAGTTCTTC. The encoded protein is CASSLIYRGNEQFF.

This clonotype was detected many times. CDR3 sequence reads: CASSSFRIGVRETQYF. CDR3 nucleotides: TGTGCCAGCAGCAGTTTTCGGATAGGAGTGAGGGAGACCCAGTACTTC. This chain links TRBV27 with TRBJ2-5; D remains unclear. Germline-derived CDR1 and CDR2 are MNHEY and SMNVEV (reference sequence). Trimming removed 6 bases from V and 5 bases from J, with 22 bases in between. The length of the CDR3 is 16 residues.

CDR3 in amino acids: CSAMDRGWTSGYEQYF. DNA of the CDR3: TGCAGTGCTATGGACAGGGGTTGGACTAGCGGCTACGAGCAGTACTTC. The chain couples TRBV20-1 to TRBJ2-7; possibly TRBD2 for D (10 bases). This CDR3 is built from 16 residues. With 4 bases removed from V and 3 bases from J, the gap between germline ends came to 22 bases. CDR1 and CDR2 from the germline V gene are DFQATT and SNEGSKA (reference sequence).

The chain couples TRBV7-6 to TRBJ1-2, with a weak D call TRBD1 (5 bases). The germline CDR1 and CDR2 sequences are SGHVS and FNYEAQ. V lost 6 bases and J lost 2, with 16 bases in between. There are 15 residues in the CDR3. The CDR3 region has the DNA TGTGCCAGCAGGCCAACCGGGACCGCCAACTATGGCTACACCTTC. Its translation is CASRPTGTANYGYTF.

This clonotype was found a few times. This sequence joins TRBV2 and TRBJ2-3; D remains unclear. CDR1 and CDR2 from the germline V gene are SNHLY and FYNNEI. V was shortened by 7 bases and J by 6 bases, with 14 bases between the two germline ends. This CDR3 has 13 amino acids. CDR3 amino acids: CASNIVGSDTQYF. As DNA, the CDR3 is TGTGCCAGCAACATAGTCGGCTCGGATACGCAGTATTTT.

The V gene is TRBV25-1, the J gene TRBJ1-1; the D gene is possibly TRBD1 (5 bases). The CDR3 consists of 16 residues. Germline V gene lookup returns CDR1 MGHDK and CDR2 SYGVNS. The V end lost 1 base, the J end lost 2 bases, and 14 bases lay between the germline ends. CDR3 bases: TGTGCCAGCAGTGAATTCCCCTGGAGGGACAACACTGAAGCTTTCTTT. Translation gives CASSEFPWRDNTEAFF.

The chain links TRBV20-1 to TRBJ2-5; TRBD2 matches at 11 bases. Unmatched junction bases numbered 8, after V lost 3 bases and J lost 2 bases. Germline-derived CDR1 and CDR2 are DFQATT and SNEGSKA (reference sequence). The CDR3 extends over 16 amino acids. CDR3 coding DNA: TGCAGTGCTAGGGGGATAGCGGGAGGGCCACAAGAGACCCAGTACTTC. Encoded protein: CSARGIAGGPQETQYF.

The V and J genes are TRBV9 and TRBJ2-7; 7 bases agree with TRBD1. The CDR3 has 14 amino acids. The V segment lost 4 bases and the J segment 2 bases; nucleotides outside the gene matches: 6. The germline V gene encodes CDR1 SGDLS and CDR2 YYNGEE. Written as DNA, the CDR3 is TGTGCCAGCAGCCTCACTCAGGGGGCCTACGAGCAGTACTTC. Protein product: CASSLTQGAYEQYF.

The J gene is TRBJ2-1, the V gene TRBV5-1, with 7 bases that match TRBD2. The germline gives CDR1 SGHRS, CDR2 YFSETQ. The J segment lost 10 bases and the V segment lost 1 base, leaving 11 bases of the junction unmatched. This CDR3 is 15 amino acids long. In DNA, the CDR3 is TGCGCCAGCAGCTTGTTCGAGGGAGGGCCGGGAGAGCAGTTCTTC. As protein: CASSLFEGGPGEQFF.

In DNA, the CDR3 is TGTGCCAGCAGCCCCGTCGGATACCGAGGAGGTGCGCAGTATTTT. As protein: CASSPVGYRGGAQYF. This sequence joins TRBV11-2 and TRBJ2-3; tentatively, D is TRBD2 (5 bases). This CDR3 comprises 15 residues. V was pared by 5 bases and J by 10 bases, with 22 bases between. Per the germline V gene, CDR1 is SGHAT and CDR2 is FQNNGV.

The chain links TRBV7-9 to TRBJ2-5, with a tentative D call TRBD2 (5 bases). The CDR3 has 16 amino acids. Trimming removed 5 bases at V and 2 bases at J, with 18 bases between. Germline V lookup: CDR1 SEHNR, CDR2 FQNEAQ (reference sequence). CDR3 loop: CASSLKPSGVQETQYF. DNA for the CDR3: TGTGCCAGCAGCCTAAAACCCTCCGGGGTACAAGAGACCCAGTACTTC. The variable domain in full, completed from reference TRBV7-9 and TRBJ2-5, reads DTGVSQNPRHKITKRGQNVTFRCDPISEHNRLYWYRQTLGQGPEFLTYFQNEAQLEKSRLLSDRFSAERPKGSFSTLEIQRTEQGDSAMYLCASSLKPSGVQETQYFGPGTRLLVL.

This clonotype occurred many times. J is TRBJ1-1 and V is TRBV5-1, with D unclear. CDR3 length: 14 residues. Germline V lookup: CDR1 SGHRS, CDR2 YFSETQ. Trimming removed 2 bases from V and 1 base from J, with 9 bases in between. Here the CDR3 reads CASSFGRGNTEAFF. As DNA, the CDR3 is TGCGCCAGCAGCTTCGGACGGGGGAACACTGAAGCTTTCTTT.

Only a few counts were recorded for this clonotype. The chain links TRBV20-1 to TRBJ2-1; 8 bases are shared with TRBD2. Germline values: CDR1 DFQATT, CDR2 SNEGSKA (reference sequence). J lost 8 bases, V lost 3 bases, and 12 bases had no gene match. CDR3 length: 15 residues. For the CDR3, the DNA is TGCAGTGCTAGTGGTCTAGCGGGCCCGGGGGATGAGCAGTTCTTC. Its protein is CSASGLAGPGDEQFF.

The V gene is TRBV20-1, the J gene TRBJ2-1; TRBD2 aligns across 7 bases. This CDR3 has 15 residues. V lost 3 bases and J lost 4; bases outside the gene matches: 9. The germline gives CDR1 DFQATT, CDR2 SNEGSKA (reference sequence). The CDR3 DNA reads as TGCAGTGCTAGGGAGAGCGGGGTCCCTTACAATGAGCAGTTCTTC. Amino acids: CSARESGVPYNEQFF.

This clonotype was seen more than once but under ten times. The rearrangement uses TRBV7-9 and TRBJ2-1; 9 nucleotides match TRBD2. V shed 4 bases and J 0 bases; nucleotides not matched to a gene: 4. Germline V gene data show CDR1 as SEHNR and CDR2 as FQNEAQ (reference sequence). The CDR3 consists of 16 residues. This CDR3 is CASSSISGSSYNEQFF. The CDR3 region has the DNA TGTGCCAGCAGCTCCATTAGCGGGAGCTCCTACAATGAGCAGTTCTTC.

The rearrangement uses TRBV20-1 and TRBJ1-5; D ambiguous. The CDR3 length is 15 residues. The V and J ends lost 5 bases and 0 bases respectively, with 14 bases between them. The germline V gene has CDR1 DFQATT and CDR2 SNEGSKA (reference sequence). CDR3 region: CSAPIRPFSNQPQHF. The CDR3 DNA is TGCAGTGCTCCCATACGACCCTTTAGCAATCAGCCCCAGCATTTT.

This clonotype was observed at least ten times. This rearrangement joins TRBV7-3 to TRBJ1-6, with D possibly TRBD1 on 5 matching bases. The CDR3 runs to 14 residues. The germline V and J ends were trimmed by 3 bases and 7 bases, with 10 bases remaining between them. Germline loops: CDR1 SGHTA, CDR2 FQGTGA. CDR3: CASSLMGGNSPLHF. CDR3 sequence (DNA): TGTGCCAGCAGCTTGATGGGGGGGAATTCACCCCTCCACTTT.

This clonotype was found a few times. At one of its ends the junction is not consistent with the germline gene, which may arise from a read error. The chain is built from TRBV12-3 or TRBV12-4 and TRBJ2-3; 9 bases line up with TRBD2. The CDR3 loop spans 14 amino acids. CDR3: CASSYGTSSLSLDF. The CDR3 nucleotides are TGTGCCAGCAGCTACGGGACTAGCTCCCTCTCTCTGGATTTT.

This clonotype was picked up a small number of times. The chain links TRBV25-1 to TRBJ2-7; 8 positions agree with TRBD2. The CDR3 contains 16 residues. Germline CDR1 reads MGHDK; CDR2 reads SYGVNS. The trim removed 0 bases at V and 3 bases at J, leaving 7 bases unmatched. The CDR3 region has the DNA TGTGCCAGCAGTGAATATCGGGGGGGAGCTCGCTACGAGCAGTACTTC. Amino acids: CASSEYRGGARYEQYF.

This clonotype has a handful of counts. The V call is TRBV11-1, the J call TRBJ1-1; tentative D call: TRBD1 (6 bases). The V and J ends lost 3 bases and 0 bases respectively, with 14 bases between them. CDR3 length: 16 residues. Germline-derived CDR1 and CDR2 are SGHAT and FQDESV (reference sequence). CDR3: CASSFPGHSLNTEAFF. In DNA form, the CDR3 reads TGTGCCAGCAGCTTCCCGGGACACTCCCTGAACACTGAAGCTTTCTTT.